Each of the 25 T cell receptor beta chains below was sequenced from the same sample in a study of blood T cell repertoires in COVID-19. The repertoire was sequenced with immunoSEQ multiplex PCR; TCRdb's copy has only in-frame clones and lacks some. The sample lists roughly 150,000 clones; more than 75% were seen once. Source material: peripheral blood. Source of these receptors: a man younger than 35 with COVID-19, enrolled during active disease.

The CDR3 DNA reads TGTGCCAGCAGCTACCGACAGGGGCGAGAGACCCAGTACTTC. Protein: CASSYRQGRETQYF. The chain employs TRBV11-2 and TRBJ2-5; 8 positions match TRBD1. This CDR3 has 14 residues. Trimming removed 4 bases from V and 4 bases from J; junction bases left unmatched: 5. Germline CDR1 is SGHAT and CDR2 is FQNNGV.

The CDR3 bases are TGTGCCAGCAGCCACAAAATCTTGACAGCTAACTATGGCTACACCTTC. Protein: CASSHKILTANYGYTF. The chain recombines TRBV3-1 (or the pseudogene TRBV3-2) with TRBJ1-2; tentative D call: TRBD1 (5 bases). CDR1 is LGHDT, CDR2 YNNKEL, per germline (reference sequence). CDR3 size: 16 residues. V was shortened by 3 bases and J by 0 bases, with 14 bases between the two germline ends.

The DNA for the CDR3 is TGTGCCAGCAGCGTTGGCTCCACTAGCGGGAGAGGTAAGGAGCAGTTCTTC. Its protein is CASSVGSTSGRGKEQFF. This chain joins TRBV9 and TRBJ2-1; 11 bases are shared with TRBD2. The CDR3 loop spans 17 amino acids. Germline assignment: CDR1 SGDLS and CDR2 YYNGEE. V lost 2 bases and J lost 10; bases outside the gene matches: 14.

This chain connects TRBV6-5 to TRBJ2-1; D unresolved. The ends were cut back, 2 bases at V and 5 bases at J, with 7 bases in the middle. Germline V lookup: CDR1 MNHEY, CDR2 SVGAGI. The CDR3 contains 13 residues. CDR3 residues: CASSYPNNNEQFF. The CDR3 DNA sequence: TGTGCCAGCAGTTACCCTAATAACAATGAGCAGTTCTTC.

V gene TRBV29-1 combines with J gene TRBJ2-7; 9 nucleotides agree with TRBD2. The CDR3 is 12 amino acids. CDR1 is SQVTM and CDR2 is ANQGSEA in the germline V gene. Trimming took 7 bases from V and 13 from J; bases not matched to a gene: 14. CDR3 loop: CSATPLAGYGYF. Written as DNA, the CDR3 is TGCAGCGCCACTCCCCTAGCGGGATACGGCTACTTC.

This chain joins TRBV6-1 and TRBJ1-6; the D gene is possibly TRBD1 (6 bases). There are 18 residues in the CDR3. CDR1 is MNHNS, CDR2 SASEGT, per germline. Trimming stripped 3 bases from V and 3 bases from J, with 18 bases between. The CDR3 DNA reads TGTGCCAGCAGTGAGGCCGGGGAGGGGGAATTCTATAATTCACCCCTCCACTTT. Translation: CASSEAGEGEFYNSPLHF.

The rearrangement joins TRBV18 to TRBJ2-3; 12 nucleotides match TRBD2. CDR3 length: 16 residues. Germline CDR1 KGHSH, CDR2 LQKENI. The V gene end was trimmed by 5 bases and the J gene end by 4 bases; junction bases not matched to a gene: 7. The CDR3 is CASSRLAGEVPDTQYF. The CDR3 DNA sequence: TGTGCCAGCTCAAGACTAGCGGGAGAGGTCCCAGATACGCAGTATTTT.

The chain combines TRBV19 with TRBJ2-1; TRBD2 aligns across 8 bases. Germline V lookup: CDR1 LNHDA, CDR2 SQIVND (reference sequence). This CDR3 comprises 14 residues. J lost 5 bases, V lost 3 bases, and 3 bases had no gene match. The CDR3 region is CASSMREVDNEQFF. CDR3 DNA sequence: TGTGCCAGTAGTATGCGGGAGGTCGACAATGAGCAGTTCTTC.

CDR3 sequence (DNA): TGTGCCTCCCAGGAGGGATCGGTCGGCACTGAAGCTTTCTTT. Translating it yields CASQEGSVGTEAFF. This chain joins TRBV10-3 and TRBJ1-1; unclear D gene. The CDR3 has 14 residues. Germline values: CDR1 ENHRY, CDR2 SYGVKD. Trimming cost V 11 bases and J 4 bases, with 20 bases left between them.

The chain uses TRBV10-3 and TRBJ2-7; 10 bases align to TRBD2. The CDR3 has 16 residues. CDR1 is ENHRY, CDR2 SYGVKD, per germline. The ends lost 2 bases at V and 3 bases at J; junction bases unmatched: 7. The CDR3 spells CAISEALAGSLYEQYF. The CDR3 DNA reads as TGTGCCATCAGTGAGGCACTAGCGGGGAGTCTCTACGAGCAGTACTTC.

The rearrangement links TRBV30 to TRBJ1-4; 10 bases map to TRBD1. The CDR3 sequence is 13 residues long. Per the germline V gene, CDR1 is GTSNPN and CDR2 is SVGIG (reference sequence). The V gene end was trimmed by 6 bases and the J gene end by 8 bases; junction bases not matched to a gene: 6. For the CDR3, the DNA is TGTGCCTGCCAGACAGGGGGCGTCGAAAAACTGTTTTTT. Translated, it gives CACQTGGVEKLFF.

The chain has TRBV10-3 and TRBJ2-5; 11 bases align to TRBD2. Germline V gene lookup returns CDR1 ENHRY and CDR2 SYGVKD. Trimming at V came to 4 bases and at J to 2 bases, leaving 18 bases not matched to a gene. The CDR3 length is 20 residues. The CDR3 protein is CAISVREVSGRAGGQETQYF. CDR3 nucleotide sequence: TGTGCCATCAGTGTAAGAGAGGTTAGCGGGAGGGCCGGAGGGCAAGAGACCCAGTACTTC.

This chain links TRBV27 with TRBJ2-7, with 11 bases identical to TRBD1. The germline CDR1 and CDR2 sequences are MNHEY and SMNVEV (reference sequence). This CDR3 comprises 14 residues. V was pared by 6 bases and J by 3 bases, with 4 bases of the junction left unmatched. The CDR3 sequence: CASSYGTGGYEQYF. CDR3 DNA: TGTGCCAGCAGCTACGGGACAGGGGGCTACGAGCAGTACTTC.

The chain combines TRBV27 with TRBJ2-7; no firm D call. This CDR3 is 14 amino acids long. Germline V gene lookup returns CDR1 MNHEY and CDR2 SMNVEV (reference sequence). The germline V and J ends were trimmed by 4 bases and 1 base, with 11 bases remaining between them. CDR3: CASSSGSMSYEQYF. The CDR3 DNA is TGTGCCAGCAGTTCCGGGTCGATGTCCTACGAGCAGTACTTC.

The chain has TRBV7-9 and TRBJ2-1; possibly TRBD2 for D (6 bases). The CDR3 has 15 residues. Germline V gene lookup returns CDR1 SEHNR and CDR2 FQNEAQ (reference sequence). The germline V and J ends were trimmed by 5 bases and 5 bases, with 16 bases remaining between them. CDR3 region: CASSPNGVADNEQFF. CDR3 in DNA: TGTGCCAGCAGCCCAAACGGGGTAGCGGACAATGAGCAGTTCTTC.

The V and J genes are TRBV7-9 and TRBJ2-5, with TRBD2 as a possible D gene (5 bases). The CDR3 is made up of 14 amino acids. The V end was cut by 0 bases, the J end by 4 bases, with 9 bases between. From germline, CDR1 is SEHNR and CDR2 FQNEAQ (reference sequence). Here the CDR3 reads CASSLAREGETQYF. The CDR3 coding sequence is TGTGCCAGCAGCTTAGCCCGGGAAGGAGAGACCCAGTACTTC.

J is TRBJ1-2 and V is TRBV5-6; 8 bases line up with TRBD1. Losses at the gene ends were 3 bases for V and 7 bases for J; bases not matched to a gene: 5. This CDR3 has 13 residues. Germline V gene lookup returns CDR1 SGHDT and CDR2 YYEEEE. CDR3 sequence: CASSSDRVGGYTF. The CDR3 DNA reads TGTGCCAGCAGCTCGGACAGGGTGGGTGGCTACACCTTC.

This clone was counted a few times. The chain uses TRBV7-9 and TRBJ2-5; D is possibly TRBD1 (6 bases). The CDR3 has 15 residues. V was shortened by 5 bases and J by 7 bases, with 20 bases between the two germline ends. The V gene's germline CDR1 is SEHNR and CDR2 FQNEAQ (reference sequence). CDR3 in DNA: TGTGCCAGCAGCCCTAGGACAGCGCAGGATTGGACCCAGTACTTC. Protein: CASSPRTAQDWTQYF.

This rearrangement joins TRBV19 to TRBJ1-2; D unresolved. Germline CDR1 is LNHDA and CDR2 is SQIVND (reference sequence). This CDR3 is built from 12 residues. The V gene lost 8 bases and the J gene lost 5 bases, with 12 bases spanning the gap. CDR3 in amino acids: CASDGRTYGYTF. Here the CDR3 DNA reads TGTGCCAGTGACGGACGGACTTATGGCTACACCTTC. The full variable domain, in which reference TRBV19 and TRBJ1-2 provide the parts outside the CDR3, is DGGITQSPKYLFRKEGQNVTLSCEQNLNHDAMYWYRQDPGQGLRLIYYSQIVNDFQKGDIAEGYSVSREKKESFPLTVTSAQKNPTAFYLCASDGRTYGYTFGSGTRLTVV.

The chain couples TRBV2 to TRBJ1-2; D perhaps matches TRBD1 (5 bases). Germline values: CDR1 SNHLY, CDR2 FYNNEI. The length of the CDR3 is 14 residues. Deletions cut 7 bases from V and 4 bases from J, with 16 bases between. CDR3 in amino acids: CASKAGQGLYGYTF. CDR3 coding DNA: TGTGCCAGCAAAGCAGGGCAGGGTCTCTATGGCTACACCTTC. Complete variable domain (other parts from reference TRBV2 and TRBJ1-2): EPEVTQTPSHQVTQMGQEVILRCVPISNHLYFYWYRQILGQKVEFLVSFYNNEISEKSEIFDDQFSVERPDGSNFTLKIRSTKLEDSAMYFCASKAGQGLYGYTFGSGTRLTVV.

The chain employs TRBV19 and TRBJ2-6; D ambiguous. The germline V gene has CDR1 LNHDA and CDR2 SQIVND (reference sequence). CDR3 length: 17 amino acids. Trimming left V 3 bases short and J 0 bases short, with 12 bases between. This chain's CDR3 is CASSIRLKSSGANVLTF. The CDR3 bases are TGTGCCAGTAGTATCAGGTTAAAGAGCTCTGGGGCCAACGTCCTGACTTTC.

The chain uses TRBV27 and TRBJ2-1, with D possibly TRBD1 on 6 matching bases. Trimming shortened V by 7 bases and J by 6 bases, and 13 bases separated the two germline ends. Germline V gene data show CDR1 as MNHEY and CDR2 as SMNVEV (reference sequence). There are 13 residues in the CDR3. CDR3 sequence reads: CASNRALGNEQFF. The CDR3, as DNA: TGTGCCAGCAACAGGGCCCTGGGCAATGAGCAGTTCTTC.

This chain uses TRBV6-6 with TRBJ1-5; the D gene is possibly TRBD1 (5 bases). Trimming shortened V by 2 bases and J by 3 bases, and 11 bases separated the two germline ends. The V gene's germline CDR1 is MNHNY and CDR2 SVGAGI (reference sequence). The CDR3 is 15 amino acids. CDR3 residues: CASSYAQVYNQPQHF. The CDR3 bases are TGTGCCAGCAGTTACGCACAGGTTTACAATCAGCCCCAGCATTTT.

The chain employs TRBV5-1 and TRBJ2-1; possibly TRBD1 for D (5 bases). Trimming cost V 1 base and J 10 bases, with 9 bases left between them. Germline-derived CDR1 and CDR2 are SGHRS and YFSETQ. CDR3 length: 12 amino acids. CDR3 in DNA: TGCGCCAGCAGCTTGAGGGGCTTAGAGCAGTTCTTC. This translates into CASSLRGLEQFF. Supplemented by reference TRBV5-1 and TRBJ2-1, the full variable domain reads KAGVTQTPRYLIKTRGQQVTLSCSPISGHRSVSWYQQTPGQGLQFLFEYFSETQRNKGNFPGRFSGRQFSNSRSEMNVSTLELGDSALYLCASSLRGLEQFFGPGTRLTVL.

On this clone: The same CDR3 can be traced to other DNA sequences in this sample. This chain joins TRBV7-9 and TRBJ2-7; possible D gene TRBD2, 5 bases. V shed 0 bases and J shed 4 bases, with 7 bases lying between them. This CDR3 has 13 amino acids. CDR1 and CDR2 (germline): SEHNR, FQNEAQ (reference sequence). The DNA for the CDR3 is TGTGCCAGCAGCTTAGCGGGAGTTTACGAGCAGTACTTC. Translated: CASSLAGVYEQYF.